This paragraph covers one T cell receptor (beta chain) sequence. The time point: technical triplicate 1. The sample belongs to a study of neurological immune-mediated disorders. MiXCR, applied by TCRdb to the 5' RACE reads, yields one record per CDR3 protein. The data contain 30,000 to 40,000 distinct CDR3 sequences, over 8.5% of them seen just once; the ten biggest clones take up roughly 3.9%. V lost 3 bases and J lost 6, with 18 bases in between. There are 15 residues in the CDR3. In germline, CDR1 is SGHDT, CDR2 YYEEEE. Specimen: PBMCs. The sequence was obtained from a man between 60 and 70 years old with HTLV-1-associated myelopathy (HAM/TSP). V gene TRBV5-6 combines with J gene TRBJ2-5, with D perhaps given as TRBD1 or TRBD2 (5 bases each). The DNA for the CDR3 is TGTGCCAGCAGCTCCTACTCCGGGACGGTACAGACCCAGTACTTC. It encodes CASSSYSGTVQTQYF.